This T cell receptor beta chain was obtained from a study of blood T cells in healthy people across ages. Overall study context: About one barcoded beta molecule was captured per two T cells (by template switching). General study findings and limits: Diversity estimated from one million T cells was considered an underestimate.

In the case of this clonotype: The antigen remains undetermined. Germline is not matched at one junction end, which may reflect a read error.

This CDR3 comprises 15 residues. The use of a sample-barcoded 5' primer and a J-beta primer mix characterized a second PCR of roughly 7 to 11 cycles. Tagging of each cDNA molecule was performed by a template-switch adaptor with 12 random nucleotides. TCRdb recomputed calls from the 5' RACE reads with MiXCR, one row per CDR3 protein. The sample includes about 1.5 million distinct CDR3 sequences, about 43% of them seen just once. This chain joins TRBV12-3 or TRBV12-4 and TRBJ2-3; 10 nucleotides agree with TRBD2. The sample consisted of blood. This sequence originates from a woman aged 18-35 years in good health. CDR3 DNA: TGTGCCAGCAGACAACTAGCGGGGCTCACAGAGACGCAGTATTTT. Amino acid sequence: CASRQLAGLTETQYF.